These 25 T cell receptor beta chains were sequenced from one sample in a study of T cell responses to AZD1222 COVID-19 vaccine. The method was immunoSEQ multiplex PCR; TCRdb's version includes in-frame clones alone and lacks a portion of them. The sample contains approximately 140,000 clones, approximately 93% of which appear only once. Here the sequenced sample was peripheral blood, taken on day 0 of MenACWY control vaccination. The receptors were sampled from an adult in good health.

This clone was detected once. The chain carries TRBV29-1 and TRBJ2-3; 9 nucleotides align to TRBD1. The CDR3 has 14 residues. J lost 4 bases, V lost 6 bases, and 8 bases had no gene match. CDR1 is SQVTM, CDR2 ANQGSEA, per germline. As DNA, the CDR3 is TGCAGCGTAAGGGGACAGGGTTCCGCAGATACGCAGTATTTT. Its protein product is CSVRGQGSADTQYF.

The chain combines TRBV7-2 with TRBJ2-7, with D possibly TRBD2 on 6 matching bases. The CDR3 length is 15 residues. Germline CDR1 and CDR2: SGHTA and FQGNSA. V gave up 5 bases and J gave up 4 bases, with 18 bases separating them. The CDR3 here is CASSRGGEAWYEQYF. Written as DNA, the CDR3 is TGTGCCAGCAGCAGAGGCGGGGAGGCATGGTACGAGCAGTACTTC.

This chain uses TRBV3-1 (or the pseudogene TRBV3-2) with TRBJ1-6; tentatively, D is TRBD1 (5 bases). CDR3 length: 14 amino acids. Per the germline V gene, CDR1 is LGHDT and CDR2 is YNNKEL (reference sequence). The V gene lost 5 bases and the J gene lost 6 bases, with 11 bases spanning the gap. CDR3 nucleotides: TGTGCCAGCAGCAGGGACCTACTTAATTCACCCCTCCACTTT. Residues: CASSRDLLNSPLHF.

V is TRBV28 and J is TRBJ1-2; 8 bases fit TRBD1. Trimming removed 1 base from V and 7 bases from J; junction bases left unmatched: 8. The length of the CDR3 is 15 residues. Germline CDR1 is MDHEN and CDR2 is SYDVKM. CDR3 bases: TGTGCCAGCAGTTTATTAGCAGGGGGCAGAGGTGGCTACACCTTC. Protein: CASSLLAGGRGGYTF.

The genes are TRBV23-1 and TRBJ1-5; the D is unclear. TRBV23-1 is treated as an ORF (open reading frame) with a function not yet certain. This CDR3 has 19 amino acids. Trimming took off 4 bases at V and 0 bases at J, with 22 bases between the two ends. CDR3 DNA sequence: TGCGCCAGCAGTCCCCCTGCTTTGCGGACGGCCCGTAGCAATCAGCCCCAGCATTTT. Translated: CASSPPALRTARSNQPQHF.

V usage is TRBV3-1 (or the pseudogene TRBV3-2) and J usage is TRBJ2-1; TRBD2 agrees at 11 bases. Germline V CDR1 and CDR2: LGHDT, YNNKEL (reference sequence). This CDR3 comprises 18 residues. With 2 bases clipped from V and 1 base from J, the junction kept 7 bases outside the gene matches. This CDR3 is CASSQPGTSGLSYNEQFF. The CDR3 bases are TGTGCCAGCAGCCAACCCGGGACTAGCGGATTGTCCTACAATGAGCAGTTCTTC.

This chain uses TRBV27 with TRBJ2-1; 9 positions match TRBD2. Losses at the gene ends were 3 bases for V and 4 bases for J; bases not matched to a gene: 7. The germline CDR1 and CDR2 sequences are MNHEY and SMNVEV (reference sequence). The length of the CDR3 is 16 residues. CDR3 amino acids: CASSFSPSGKYNEQFF. CDR3 DNA: TGTGCCAGCAGTTTCTCCCCTAGCGGGAAATACAATGAGCAGTTCTTC.

The gene calls are TRBV19 and TRBJ1-1; D remains unclear. This CDR3 contains 13 residues. V dropped 5 bases and J dropped 1 base, with 8 bases sitting between them. The germline CDR1 and CDR2 sequences are LNHDA and SQIVND (reference sequence). CDR3: CASSDKGNTEAFF. CDR3 nucleotide sequence: TGTGCCAGTAGTGATAAGGGGAACACTGAAGCTTTCTTT.

This chain uses TRBV3-1 (or the pseudogene TRBV3-2) with TRBJ1-1; D is perhaps TRBD1 (5 bases). Trimming stripped 4 bases from V and 0 bases from J, with 9 bases between. CDR1 is LGHDT, CDR2 YNNKEL, per germline (reference sequence). The length of the CDR3 is 14 residues. CDR3 protein: CASSLRVMNTEAFF. DNA of the CDR3: TGTGCCAGCAGCCTCAGGGTCATGAACACTGAAGCTTTCTTT.

The chain employs TRBV29-1 and TRBJ2-5, with D possibly being TRBD2 (6 bases). The CDR3 runs to 13 residues. CDR1 and CDR2 (germline): SQVTM, ANQGSEA. Trimming took 4 bases from V and 5 from J, leaving 14 bases between them. CDR3 sequence reads: CSVALAGRETQYF. Written as DNA, the CDR3 is TGCAGCGTTGCACTAGCAGGTCGGGAGACCCAGTACTTC. The full variable domain, rest sourced from reference TRBV29-1 and TRBJ2-5, is SAVISQKPSRDICQRGTSLTIQCQVDSQVTMMFWYRQQPGQSLTLIATANQGSEATYESGFVIDKFPISRPNLTFSTLTVSNMSPEDSSIYLCSVALAGRETQYFGPGTRLLVL.

The chain combines TRBV28 with TRBJ1-4; 7 bases match TRBD1. The germline gives CDR1 MDHEN, CDR2 SYDVKM. There are 16 residues in the CDR3. Trimming cost V 3 bases and J 8 bases; bases outside gene matches: 12. The CDR3 loop is CASSFGTVVVEEKLFF. Written as DNA, the CDR3 is TGTGCCAGCAGTTTCGGGACAGTCGTAGTAGAAGAAAAACTGTTTTTT.

V usage is TRBV14 and J usage is TRBJ2-1; TRBD2 matches at 10 bases. After removal of 4 bases from V and 7 bases from J, the junction contained 16 bases not matched to a gene. This CDR3 is built from 18 residues. Germline-derived CDR1 and CDR2 are SGHDN and FVKESK. CDR3 DNA sequence: TGTGCCAGCAGCCTTTACAATCGGGCTAGCGGGAGTTTAAATGAGCAGTTCTTC. Its translation: CASSLYNRASGSLNEQFF.

The rearrangement links TRBV25-1 to TRBJ1-5, with TRBD1 identical over 8 bases. The CDR3 consists of 14 residues. Losses at the gene ends were 6 bases for V and 4 bases for J; bases not matched to a gene: 5. Germline-derived CDR1 and CDR2 are MGHDK and SYGVNS. The CDR3 loop reads CASRGQGLNQPQHF. The CDR3 DNA reads as TGTGCCAGCAGAGGACAGGGTCTGAATCAGCCCCAGCATTTT. Full variable domain (outside the CDR3, taken from reference TRBV25-1 and TRBJ1-5): EADIYQTPRYLVIGTGKKITLECSQTMGHDKMYWYQQDPGMELHLIHYSYGVNSTEKGDLSSESTVSRIRTEHFPLTLESARPSHTSQYLCASRGQGLNQPQHFGDGTRLSIL.

This sequence joins TRBV19 and TRBJ2-3; 9 bases line up with TRBD1. The CDR3 has 13 residues. V dropped 6 bases and J dropped 9; count of bases not matched to a gene: 7. The germline V gene encodes CDR1 LNHDA and CDR2 SQIVND (reference sequence). DNA for the CDR3: TGTGCCAGTAGACAGGGGGCAGGGAGAACGCAGTATTTT. It encodes CASRQGAGRTQYF. Full variable domain (rest looked up from reference TRBV19 and TRBJ2-3): DGGITQSPKYLFRKEGQNVTLSCEQNLNHDAMYWYRQDPGQGLRLIYYSQIVNDFQKGDIAEGYSVSREKKESFPLTVTSAQKNPTAFYLCASRQGAGRTQYFGPGTRLTVL.

The chain recombines TRBV5-4 with TRBJ2-3; weak D call: TRBD2 (6 bases). V was trimmed by 5 bases and J by 4 bases, leaving 17 bases between them. The CDR3 spans 15 residues. Germline CDR1 reads SGHNT; CDR2 reads YYREEE (reference sequence). Here the CDR3 reads CASRAGGIAADTQYF. Written as DNA, the CDR3 is TGTGCCAGCAGGGCCGGCGGGATAGCGGCAGATACGCAGTATTTT.

This chain uses TRBV19 with TRBJ2-1, with a tentative D call TRBD1 (6 bases). Trimming cost V 5 bases and J 0 bases, with 11 bases left between them. CDR3 length equals 15 residues. The germline V gene has CDR1 LNHDA and CDR2 SQIVND (reference sequence). CDR3 in DNA: TGTGCCAGTAGTGCCCGGGACAACTCCTACAATGAGCAGTTCTTC. Its protein product is CASSARDNSYNEQFF.

The V and J genes are TRBV30 and TRBJ2-3; 8 bases map to TRBD1. Germline CDR1 is GTSNPN and CDR2 is SVGIG (reference sequence). V dropped 1 base and J dropped 1; count of bases not matched to a gene: 7. The CDR3 extends over 16 amino acids. In DNA form, the CDR3 reads TGTGCCTGGAGTGATACACCGGGACAGGGCACAGATACGCAGTATTTT. It codes for CAWSDTPGQGTDTQYF.

V gene TRBV14 combines with J gene TRBJ2-7, with a weak D call TRBD2 (6 bases). The CDR3 totals 14 residues. CDR1 and CDR2 from the germline V gene are SGHDN and FVKESK. V lost 6 bases and J 3 bases, leaving 15 bases between the germline ends. CDR3 protein: CASSLRLGGYEQYF. As DNA, the CDR3 is TGTGCCAGCAGTCTCCGACTAGGTGGCTACGAGCAGTACTTC.

The CDR3 loop is CASSPSGSSGNTIYF. CDR3 coding DNA: TGTGCCAGTAGTCCTTCGGGGAGCTCTGGAAACACCATATATTTT. V is TRBV19 and J is TRBJ1-3; unclear D gene. This CDR3 region has 15 residues. Germline V gene sequence: CDR1 LNHDA, CDR2 SQIVND (reference sequence). V lost 5 bases and J 0 bases, leaving 11 bases between the germline ends.

This chain connects TRBV2 to TRBJ2-5; perhaps TRBD2 as D (6 bases). V gave up 3 bases and J gave up 7 bases, with 21 bases separating them. Germline V gene lookup returns CDR1 SNHLY and CDR2 FYNNEI. The CDR3 sequence is 16 residues long. This CDR3 reads CASSDRRRREVRTQYF. The CDR3, as DNA: TGTGCCAGCAGTGATCGGAGAAGGAGGGAAGTGAGGACCCAGTACTTC.

The chain carries TRBV6-1 and TRBJ1-1; TRBD1 aligns across 7 bases. Trimming at V came to 2 bases and at J to 3 bases, leaving 0 bases not matched to a gene. Germline lookup yields CDR1 MNHNS and CDR2 SASEGT. The CDR3 is 13 amino acids. The CDR3 here is CASSEQGDTEAFF. The DNA of the CDR3 is TGTGCCAGCAGTGAACAGGGGGACACTGAAGCTTTCTTT.

The genes are TRBV5-1 and TRBJ2-2, with D possibly matching TRBD2 (5 bases). From germline, CDR1 is SGHRS and CDR2 YFSETQ. V was trimmed by 2 bases and J by 1 base, leaving 12 bases between them. This CDR3 contains 16 residues. This CDR3 is CASSFNSGLNTGELFF. CDR3 nucleotide sequence: TGCGCCAGCAGCTTTAATTCGGGATTGAACACCGGGGAGCTGTTTTTT.

The gene calls are TRBV6-1 and TRBJ1-2; D is perhaps TRBD1 (5 bases). From germline, CDR1 is MNHNS and CDR2 SASEGT. V lost 1 base and J 5 bases, leaving 14 bases between the germline ends. This CDR3 has 15 residues. The CDR3, as DNA: TGTGCCAGCAGTGAAGTGTCCTTGGGGGGGTATGGCTACACCTTC. It is translated as CASSEVSLGGYGYTF.

The count of this clone is one. This chain links TRBV15 with TRBJ1-2; perhaps TRBD1 as D (6 bases). Trimming removed 1 base at V and 2 bases at J, with 14 bases between. The CDR3 has 16 residues. Germline V gene lookup returns CDR1 LNHNV and CDR2 YYDKDF (reference sequence). The CDR3 bases are TGTGCCACCAGCAGAGCCACAGGGTTGGGGAACTATGGCTACACCTTC. It yields the protein CATSRATGLGNYGYTF.

The rearrangement uses TRBV6-5 and TRBJ1-2; 9 bases are shared with TRBD1. J was trimmed by 6 bases and V by 6 bases; bases with no gene match: 8. CDR1 is MNHEY and CDR2 is SVGAGI in the germline V gene. This CDR3 has 14 amino acids. The CDR3 loop is CASSRTGGRHGYTF. The DNA for the CDR3 is TGTGCCAGCAGCCGAACAGGGGGCCGGCATGGCTACACCTTC.